The rows below give T cell receptor beta chains drawn from one sample of a study of T cell changes during pregnancy in multiple sclerosis. Repertoires were generated with immunoSEQ multiplex PCR, while TCRdb's copy carries only in-frame clones and drops some. In the table there are about 31,000 clones, around 91% of which are singletons. The sequencing used CD8+ T cells from peripheral blood mononuclear cells, collected in the second trimester of pregnancy. The receptors here all came from a female donor with multiple sclerosis, enrolled in a pregnancy study. The CDR3 runs from the conserved cysteine through the conserved F or W. The D gene is left open where the match is weak. Expanded clones are given a class, and other clones once, few, many or no size at all.

DNA	CDR3	D	V	J	size
TGCAGCGTTCGGATAGCGGGGCTTTGGGAGCAGTACTTC	CSVRIAGLWEQYF	TRBD2	TRBV29-1	TRBJ2-7	.
TGTGCCAGCAGTCCCCTAGAGTACAATGAGCAGTTCTTC	CASSPLEYNEQFF	.	TRBV6-6	TRBJ2-1	few
TGTGCCAGCAGTTTCACTACCAGAAATCAGCCCCAGCATTTT	CASSFTTRNQPQHF	.	TRBV28	TRBJ1-5	.
TGTGCCAGCAGTAGGACAGGGGAATATATCGTCACAGATACGCAGTATTTT	CASSRTGEYIVTDTQYF	TRBD1	TRBV5-6	TRBJ2-3	.
TGTGCCAGCAGCTTGTACCCTACTAGCGGTGGCACAGATACGCAGTATTTT	CASSLYPTSGGTDTQYF	TRBD2	TRBV11-2	TRBJ2-3	.
TGTGCCAGCAGGCCTCATCGAGGGGAGACCCAGTACTTC	CASRPHRGETQYF	.	TRBV7-9	TRBJ2-5	.
TGTGCCAGCAGCCCCGAAGAGGGGGCTGACTATGGCTACACCTTC	CASSPEEGADYGYTF	TRBD1	TRBV27	TRBJ1-2	.
TGTGCCAGCAGTAACAGTGAAGCTTTCTTT	CASSNSEAFF	.	TRBV28	TRBJ1-1	few
TGTGCCAGCAGTGACTCACAGGGGGCAGATACGCAGTATTTT	CASSDSQGADTQYF	TRBD1	TRBV6-4	TRBJ2-3	medium-sized
TGTGCCAGCAGTTTTGGGACAGGGTTTGGCTACACCTTC	CASSFGTGFGYTF	TRBD1	TRBV27	TRBJ1-2	.
TGTGCCAGCAGTTTAAGCGGGACAGGGGGATTGAACACTGAAGCTTTCTTT	CASSLSGTGGLNTEAFF	TRBD1	TRBV27	TRBJ1-1	.
TGTGCCAGCAGATCGGGATATGAGAACACCGGGGAGCTGTTTTTT	CASRSGYENTGELFF	.	TRBV7-9	TRBJ2-2	.
TGTGCCAGCAGCTTAGCGCCCTCGCGAGAGACCCAGTACTTC	CASSLAPSRETQYF	.	TRBV7-9	TRBJ2-5	.
TGCGCCAGCAGTCAATCGAAGGACAGAGACTACTACGAGCAGTACTTC	CASSQSKDRDYYEQYF	.	TRBV23-1	TRBJ2-7	few
TGTGCCAGCAGTGACCTAAGCGGTACCAGCAATGAGCAGTTCTTC	CASSDLSGTSNEQFF	.	TRBV6-4	TRBJ2-1	few
TGCGCCAGCAGCCAGATAGCGGGAGTTGAGCAGTTCTTC	CASSQIAGVEQFF	TRBD2	TRBV4-1	TRBJ2-1	few
TGTGCCAGCGGGGGCCAAGAGTTCTACGAGCAGTACTTC	CASGGQEFYEQYF	.	TRBV27	TRBJ2-7	.
TGTGCCAGCAGTTCCAGGGATTCCTACGAGCAGTACTTC	CASSSRDSYEQYF	.	TRBV28	TRBJ2-7	.
TGTGCCAGCAGCCGGACTAGCGGGACGATCGGCGGGGAGCTGTTTTTT	CASSRTSGTIGGELFF	TRBD2	TRBV7-6	TRBJ2-2	.
TGTGCCAGCAGCTTATTGCTGGCGGGAGCTTCTGTTCATCGTAAAAACAATGAGCAGTTCTTC	CASSLLLAGASVHRKNNEQFF	TRBD2	TRBV7-6	TRBJ2-1	.
TGTGCCAGCAGCCAAGATTCCCCCTTGACTAGCGGGAGTAATGAGCAGTTCTTC	CASSQDSPLTSGSNEQFF	TRBD2	TRBV4-2	TRBJ2-1	.
TGCGCCAGCAGCTCTGGGGGGGTCTATGGCTACACCTTC	CASSSGGVYGYTF	.	TRBV5-1	TRBJ1-2	.